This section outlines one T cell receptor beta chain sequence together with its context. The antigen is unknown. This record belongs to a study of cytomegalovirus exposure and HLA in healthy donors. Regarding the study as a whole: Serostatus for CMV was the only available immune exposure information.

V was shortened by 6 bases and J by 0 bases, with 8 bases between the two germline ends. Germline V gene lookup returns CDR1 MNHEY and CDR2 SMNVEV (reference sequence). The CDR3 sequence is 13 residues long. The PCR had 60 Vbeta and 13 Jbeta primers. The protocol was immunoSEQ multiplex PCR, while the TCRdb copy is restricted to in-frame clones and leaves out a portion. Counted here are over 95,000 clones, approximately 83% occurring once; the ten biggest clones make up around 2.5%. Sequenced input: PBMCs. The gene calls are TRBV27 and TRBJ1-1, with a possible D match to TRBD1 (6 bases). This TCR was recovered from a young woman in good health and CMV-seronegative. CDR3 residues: CASSTGLNTEAFF. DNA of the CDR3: TGTGCCAGCAGCACAGGGTTGAACACTGAAGCTTTCTTT.